The rows below give T cell receptor beta chains drawn from one sample of a study of T cell repertoires in cytomegalovirus infection. These receptors have no known antigen. TCRdb ran MiXCR on the reads and lists one entry per CDR3 protein. This table has fewer than 1,000,000 distinct CDR3 sequences, under 40% appearing once. This material consisted of cultured CD8+ T cells from PBMCs, taken from culture after CMV antigen stimulation. These receptors came from a human donor in good health (CMV status not recorded). Some clones in this sample may be carry-over from other donors' samples. Each CDR3 is given with its conserved first and last residue. D genes are given only for firm matches. The listing skips clone size in some rows; elsewhere it reads once, few, many or a size class.

v_call,cdr3_length,d_call,clone_size,j_call,cdr3_nt,cdr3_aa
TRBV2,13,NA,many,TRBJ2-7,TGTGCCAGCAGTCCCCTGGGGGCCTACGAGCAGTACTTC,CASSPLGAYEQYF
TRBV10-3,15,NA,NA,TRBJ1-2,TGTGCCATCAGTGAGGGTAATCGGCAGGACTATGGCTACACCTTC,CAISEGNRQDYGYTF
TRBV7-8,15,NA,many,TRBJ1-1,TGTGCCAGCAGCTTAGGGGTACAGGGGAACACTGAAGCTTTCTTT,CASSLGVQGNTEAFF
TRBV4-3,14,NA,few,TRBJ1-1,TGCGCCAGCAGCCAAGATGCCGTGAACACTGAAGCTTTCTTT,CASSQDAVNTEAFF
TRBV28,14,NA,few,TRBJ1-1,TGTGCCAGCAGCCTCGAGGACAGTTTCCCAGAAGCTTTCTTT,CASSLEDSFPEAFF
TRBV9,16,TRBD2,few,TRBJ2-5,TGTGCCAGCAGCGCTACTAGCGGGGGGCACCAAGAGACCCAGTACTTC,CASSATSGGHQETQYF
TRBV7-9,15,NA,few,TRBJ2-3,TGTGCCAGCAGCCCCGGGACCGAGACTGCAGATACGCAGTATTTT,CASSPGTETADTQYF
TRBV7-7,19,TRBD1,NA,TRBJ2-2,TGTGCTAGCAGCTCGACCCTAATTAGTTGGACAGGGGACACCGGGGAGCTGTTTTTT,CASSSTLISWTGDTGELFF
TRBV2,13,NA,many,TRBJ1-1,TGTGCCAGCAGTGAAAGGGGGAACACTGAAGCTTTCTTT,CASSERGNTEAFF
TRBV6-2/TRBV6-3,14,NA,NA,TRBJ1-6,TGTGCCAGCAGTTCACAGGGAATGAATTCACCCCTCCACTTT,CASSSQGMNSPLHF
TRBV4-1,15,TRBD2,NA,TRBJ2-2,TGCGCCAGCAGCCCACTAGCGGTAGACACCGGGGAGCTGTTTTTT,CASSPLAVDTGELFF
TRBV19,14,TRBD1,few,TRBJ1-2,TGTGCCAGTAGTTTGTCCGGGACAGTCTATGGCTACACCTTC,CASSLSGTVYGYTF
TRBV7-2,13,NA,few,TRBJ1-6,TGTGCCAGCGAGAGCTCCTATAATTCACCCCTCCACTTT,CASESSYNSPLHF
TRBV25-1,13,TRBD1,few,TRBJ2-7,TGTGCCAGCAGACAGGGGTCTCCCTACGAGCAGTACTTC,CASRQGSPYEQYF
TRBV24-1,16,TRBD1,NA,TRBJ1-2,TGTGCCACCAGTGACCGGGGACAGGCGCTAGACTATGGCTACACCTTC,CATSDRGQALDYGYTF
TRBV15,14,NA,once,TRBJ2-2,TGTGCCACCAGCAGAGATTGGGACACCGGGGAGCTGTTTTTT,CATSRDWDTGELFF
TRBV9,12,NA,NA,TRBJ2-3,TGTGCAGGGGAGACGGAGGTTTCAACGCAGTATTTT,CAGETEVSTQYF
TRBV5-6,17,NA,few,TRBJ2-5,TGTGCCAGCACCTCTTCAGTCGGCATTCGACGGCGAGAGACCCAGTACTTC,CASTSSVGIRRRETQYF
TRBV13,14,TRBD1,NA,TRBJ1-1,TGTGCCAGCAGCTTGGGACAGGGTCCCACTGAAGCTTTCTTT,CASSLGQGPTEAFF
TRBV7-9,15,TRBD2,NA,TRBJ2-5,TGTGCCAGCCGAACTAGCGGGGACTACCAAGAGACCCAGTACTTC,CASRTSGDYQETQYF
TRBV12-3/TRBV12-4,15,TRBD1,NA,TRBJ2-5,TGTGCCAGCACACTGACAGGGGGCGTAGGGGAGACCCAGTACTTC,CASTLTGGVGETQYF
TRBV5-1,16,TRBD2,few,TRBJ2-3,TGCGCCAGCAGCGGACTAGCGGGGGGAAGCACAGATACGCAGTATTTT,CASSGLAGGSTDTQYF
TRBV2,15,NA,few,TRBJ2-3,TGTGCCAGCAGTGATCCGGGCGACGTGGCAGATACGCAGTATTTT,CASSDPGDVADTQYF
TRBV27,17,TRBD1,few,TRBJ2-3,TGTGCCAGCAGTTTATCCCCAACAACAGGGGTAACAGATACGCAGTATTTT,CASSLSPTTGVTDTQYF
TRBV10-3,16,TRBD1,few,TRBJ1-2,TGTGCCATCAGTGGTCCGGGACAGGGGGCGAACTATGGCTACACCTTC,CAISGPGQGANYGYTF
TRBV5-1,17,TRBD2,few,TRBJ2-7,TGCGCCAGCAGCTTGCACAGCGGGGGGCCAGGATCCTACGAGCAGTACTTC,CASSLHSGGPGSYEQYF
TRBV2,11,NA,few,TRBJ2-5,TGTGCCAGCAAGTTTCAAGAGACCCAGTACTTC,CASKFQETQYF
TRBV7-9,15,NA,NA,TRBJ1-5,TGTGCCAGCAGCTCAATCGCGGGAGGAAACCAGCCCCAGCATTTT,CASSSIAGGNQPQHF
TRBV27,15,TRBD1,NA,TRBJ1-2,TGTGCCAGCAGTCCCGGGACAGGCCTCGTCTATGGCTACACCTTC,CASSPGTGLVYGYTF
TRBV6-2/TRBV6-3,17,TRBD2,NA,TRBJ2-3,TGTGCCAGCAGTTACGGCGGGGGGACGGCCGGCACAGATACGCAGTATTTT,CASSYGGGTAGTDTQYF
TRBV7-3,14,NA,once,TRBJ2-5,TGTGCCAGCAGCTTATCCAGAGAACAAGAGACCCAGTACTTC,CASSLSREQETQYF
TRBV29-1,13,NA,NA,TRBJ1-1,TGCAGCGTTGAAGAAGACAGTAACACTGAAGCTTTCTTT,CSVEEDSNTEAFF
TRBV14,15,NA,NA,TRBJ1-2,TGTGCCAGCTCCCCTAACTGGGGACGACGTTATGGCTACACCTTC,CASSPNWGRRYGYTF
TRBV7-6,15,NA,NA,TRBJ2-7,TGTGCCAGCTTTGGACATTTCCCCAGCTCCTACGAGCAGTACTTC,CASFGHFPSSYEQYF
TRBV19,13,NA,NA,TRBJ1-1,TGTGCCAGTAAGAGAGAACTGAACACTGAAGCTTTCTTT,CASKRELNTEAFF
TRBV5-6,13,NA,NA,TRBJ1-1,TGTGCCAGCAGCTTGGCCCAGGCGCCCGAAGCTTCCTTT,CASSLAQAPEASF
TRBV28,14,NA,NA,TRBJ1-5,TGTGCCAGCAGTCCGCGGACAGTTAATCAGCCCCAGCATTTT,CASSPRTVNQPQHF
TRBV12-3/TRBV12-4,13,NA,few,TRBJ1-1,TGTGCCAGCAGATTCACAGGGAACACTGAAGCTTTCTTT,CASRFTGNTEAFF
TRBV15,20,TRBD2,medium-sized,TRBJ2-3,TGTGCCACCAGCATCCAAATCCGACTAGCGGGGCCAAGGGACACAGATACGCAGTATTTT,CATSIQIRLAGPRDTDTQYF
TRBV14,14,NA,few,TRBJ2-1,TGTGCCAGCAGCCAAGATATCCGAGGAAATGAGCAGTTCTTC,CASSQDIRGNEQFF
TRBV6-5,14,TRBD2,NA,TRBJ2-3,TGTGCCAGCTGTAGCGGGGAGAGCACAGATACGCAGTATTTT,CASCSGESTDTQYF